This T cell receptor beta chain was captured by sequencing in a study of blood T cells in healthy people across ages. Whole-study findings and limits: Underestimates were what the diversity estimates from one million T cells were considered to be.

PCR was performed a second time for about 6 to 11 cycles using a sample-barcoded 5' primer and a J-beta primer mix. TCRdb re-derived calls from the 5' RACE reads in MiXCR, one entry per CDR3 protein. The repertoire holds about 1.6 million distinct CDR3 sequences, with about 32% as singletons. CDR3 length: 12 amino acids. Trimming cost V 1 base and J 3 bases, with 7 bases left between them. Germline-derived CDR1 and CDR2 are GTSNPN and SVGIG (reference sequence). This clonotype was seen only a few times. Antigen specificity is unknown. The rearrangement links TRBV30 to TRBJ2-7; no definite D call. This TCR was sampled from a woman aged 30 to 39 in good health. The sample consisted of blood. CDR3 protein: CAWSDTYYEQYF. The CDR3 region has the DNA TGTGCCTGGAGTGACACTTACTACGAGCAGTACTTC.